Given below is one TCR beta chain in context. The source of the sample is a study of blood T cell repertoires in COVID-19. Study overall: Sites across the United States, Italy and Spain contributed samples from acute and convalescent COVID-19. The analysed material was cDNA or gDNA that came from T cells, B-cell-depleted T cells, or PBMCs.

This CDR3 has 16 residues. CDR1 is LGHDT, CDR2 YNNKEL, per germline (reference sequence). Trimming removed 0 bases from V and 9 bases from J, with 15 bases in between. Seattle enrolled patients during active infection and tracked them longitudinally. How the authors handled the data: The assay estimated nucleated cells by amplifying reference gene primers. Method: immunoSEQ multiplex PCR; TCRdb's copy keeps in-frame clones and lacks some. Clone size and the V and J calls come from that table; the DNA yielded D and trimming. This sample has around 260,000 clones, with about 90% found just once. This clonotype was sampled from a woman between 65 and 79 years old with COVID-19, enrolled during active disease. Specimen: peripheral blood. The chain is built from TRBV3-1 (or the pseudogene TRBV3-2) and TRBJ1-6; D not certain. CDR3 sequence (DNA): TGTGCCAGCAGCCAAGATAACAGTGGTCGGCTTTCACCCCTCCACTTT. Translated, it gives CASSQDNSGRLSPLHF.